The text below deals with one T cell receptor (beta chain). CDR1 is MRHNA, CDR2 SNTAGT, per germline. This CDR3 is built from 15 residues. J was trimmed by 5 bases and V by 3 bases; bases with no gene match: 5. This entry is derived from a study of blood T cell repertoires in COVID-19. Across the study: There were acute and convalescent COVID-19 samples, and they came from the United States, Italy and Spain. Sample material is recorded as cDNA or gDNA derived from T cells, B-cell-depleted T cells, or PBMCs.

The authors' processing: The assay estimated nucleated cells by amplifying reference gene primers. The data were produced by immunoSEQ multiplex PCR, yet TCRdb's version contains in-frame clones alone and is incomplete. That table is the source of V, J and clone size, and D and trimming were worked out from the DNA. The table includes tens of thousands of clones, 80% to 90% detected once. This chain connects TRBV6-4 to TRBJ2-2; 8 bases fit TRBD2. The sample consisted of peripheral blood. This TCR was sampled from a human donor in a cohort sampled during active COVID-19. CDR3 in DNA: TGTGCCAGCAGTGAAGTAGCGGGGACGACCGGGGAGCTGTTTTTT. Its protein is CASSEVAGTTGELFF.